This TCR beta chain was profiled in a study of cytomegalovirus exposure and HLA in healthy donors. General study points: The authors judged a highly shared variant cluster likely a sequencing artifact.

This clone was found a few times. Its antigen is as yet unknown. PCR employed 60 Vbeta and 13 Jbeta primers. Sequencing used immunoSEQ multiplex PCR; TCRdb keeps in-frame clones, though not all of them. The table shows 35,000 to 45,000 clones, with around 72% occurring only once. This receptor was taken from a woman aged 25 to 45 in good health and CMV-seronegative. Specimen: PBMCs.

For the CDR3, the DNA is TGTGCCACCAGCAGAGAGAGGGGGCAGGGTGAAGCTTTCTTT. Translating it yields CATSRERGQGEAFF. The gene calls are TRBV15 and TRBJ1-1, with 7 bases that match TRBD1. The V gene's germline CDR1 is LNHNV and CDR2 YYDKDF (reference sequence). This CDR3 contains 14 residues. V was clipped by 0 bases and J by 7 bases; unmatched bases: 5.